These T cell receptor beta chains were read from a single sample in a study of control samples from healthy donors and cancer patients. TCRdb's table, derived via immunoSEQ multiplex PCR, lists solely in-frame clones and lacks some. The data show roughly 200,000 clones, with approximately 90% seen just once and 1.5% to 2% held by the top ten. The material sequenced was blood. These receptors originate from a man aged 25-40 years in good health. Each CDR3 is given with its conserved first and last residue. The order of the fields is V gene, J gene, clone size, D gene, CDR3 protein, CDR3 DNA. The D gene is left open where the match is weak. Clone size is not always given. Where it is, it says once, few, many or a class for expanded clones.

>TRBV6-5|TRBJ1-2|-|-
CASSLPGRGYTF
TGTGCCAGCAGTCTCCCGGGACGCGGGTACACCTTC
>TRBV5-1|TRBJ2-7|-|-
CASSFALQGTYEQYF
TGCGCCAGTTCCTTCGCCCTCCAGGGAACCTACGAGCAGTACTTC
>TRBV3-1/TRBV3-2|TRBJ2-7|-|-
CASSQDRRGPYLEQYF
TGTGCCAGCAGCCAAGACCGACGGGGCCCATATTTAGAGCAGTACTTC
>TRBV6-5|TRBJ1-5|-|-
CASRGVGQPQHF
TGTGCCAGCAGGGGGGTTGGCCAGCCCCAGCATTTT
>TRBV27|TRBJ2-7|-|TRBD1
CASSYRGLSYEQYF
TGTGCCAGCAGCTACAGGGGGCTCTCCTACGAGCAGTACTTC
>TRBV12-3/TRBV12-4|TRBJ1-2|-|TRBD1
CASIRDSFGGYTF
TGTGCCAGCATCCGGGACAGTTTCGGCGGCTACACCTTC
>TRBV2|TRBJ1-2|few|-
CASSEDIGGYGYTF
TGTGCCAGCAGTGAGGACATCGGGGGGTATGGCTACACCTTC
>TRBV5-1|TRBJ1-3|once|TRBD1
CASSWDRLSGNTIYF
TGCGCCAGCAGTTGGGACAGGCTTAGTGGAAACACCATATATTTT
>TRBV19|TRBJ2-3|-|-
CASSMGNPPDTQYF
TGTGCCAGTAGTATGGGAAACCCGCCCGATACGCAGTATTTT
>TRBV10-2|TRBJ2-1|-|-
CASSATSSYNEQFF
TGCGCCAGCAGTGCGACTAGCTCCTACAATGAGCAGTTCTTC
>TRBV18|TRBJ1-2|-|-
CASSPGADNYGYTF
TGTGCCAGCTCACCAGGGGCGGATAACTATGGCTACACCTTC
>TRBV6-4|TRBJ2-5|-|-
CASSDSFGPRGVKTQYF
TGTGCCAGCAGTGACTCATTCGGCCCCAGGGGGGTAAAGACCCAGTACTTC
>TRBV6-5|TRBJ1-2|-|-
CASSYMSGSLYGYTF
TGTGCCAGCAGTTATATGTCGGGTTCTCTATATGGCTACACCTTC
>TRBV7-9|TRBJ1-5|-|TRBD1
CALGTGQSQPQHF
TGTGCCCTCGGAACGGGACAGAGTCAGCCCCAGCATTTT
>TRBV24-1|TRBJ2-3|-|TRBD2
CATLAGGTDTQYF
TGTGCCACACTAGCGGGGGGCACAGATACGCAGTATTTT
>TRBV6-6|TRBJ2-7|-|TRBD1
CASSAGQGGSEQYF
TGTGCCAGCAGTGCGGGACAGGGAGGAAGCGAGCAGTACTTC
>TRBV7-2|TRBJ2-2|once|TRBD2
CASSLVASGGWTGELFF
TGTGCCAGCAGCTTAGTAGCTAGCGGGGGCTGGACCGGGGAGCTGTTTTTT
>TRBV5-1|TRBJ2-1|-|TRBD2
CASSLGLAGPQSNEQFF
TGCGCCAGCAGCTTGGGACTAGCGGGGCCGCAGTCCAATGAGCAGTTCTTC
>TRBV6-5|TRBJ1-1|-|TRBD1
CASTRQGNTEAFF
TGTGCCAGCACTAGACAGGGGAACACTGAAGCTTTCTTT
>TRBV4-1|TRBJ2-1|-|TRBD2
CASSQALISGVSYNEQFF
TGCGCCAGCAGCCAAGCCCTGATTAGCGGGGTCTCCTACAATGAGCAGTTCTTC
>TRBV18|TRBJ2-3|-|-
CASYPVVWTGHTDTQYF
TGTGCCAGCTATCCTGTCGTCTGGACGGGGCACACAGATACGCAGTATTTT
>TRBV7-9|TRBJ1-4|-|-
CASSFQSGWLFF
TGTGCCAGCAGCTTCCAGTCGGGGTGGCTGTTTTTT
>TRBV5-6|TRBJ2-7|-|TRBD1
CASSYGTGAAYEQYF
TGTGCCAGCAGCTATGGGACAGGGGCCGCCTACGAGCAGTACTTC
>TRBV30|TRBJ1-1|once|-
CAWSAGNPGTEAFF
TGTGCCTGGAGTGCCGGGAACCCTGGCACTGAAGCTTTCTTT
>TRBV11-2|TRBJ2-7|-|-
CASSIRPSYEQYF
TGTGCCAGCAGCATCCGTCCCTCCTACGAGCAGTACTTC
>TRBV5-6|TRBJ2-1|-|-
CASSLGGPSSYNEQFF
TGTGCCAGCAGCTTGGGGGGTCCGAGCTCCTACAATGAGCAGTTCTTC
>TRBV5-7|TRBJ1-3|-|-
CASSLDRALYGNTIYF
TGTGCCAGCAGCTTGGACAGGGCGTTGTATGGAAACACCATATATTTT
>TRBV6-1|TRBJ2-2|-|-
CASSEAYRRNTGELFF
TGTGCCAGCAGTGAAGCTTATCGGAGGAACACCGGGGAGCTGTTTTTT
>TRBV27|TRBJ2-1|-|-
CASSPGLSYNEQFF
TGTGCCAGCAGTCCAGGGCTCTCCTACAATGAGCAGTTCTTC
>TRBV2|TRBJ2-1|-|-
CASSEIGYSYNEQFF
TGTGCCAGCAGTGAAATCGGGTACTCCTACAATGAGCAGTTCTTC
>TRBV6-2/TRBV6-3|TRBJ2-1|-|-
CASSYGSPRRPDNEQFF
TGTGCCAGCAGTTACGGGAGTCCTAGGCGACCCGACAATGAGCAGTTCTTC
>TRBV6-2/TRBV6-3|TRBJ2-4|-|-
CASSFELLAKNIQYF
TGTGCCAGCAGCTTCGAGTTACTAGCCAAAAACATTCAGTACTTC
>TRBV9|TRBJ2-2|-|-
CASSVDRESTGELFF
TGTGCCAGCAGCGTAGACAGGGAGAGCACCGGGGAGCTGTTTTTT
>TRBV15|TRBJ1-4|-|TRBD1
CATSRDPGGVATNEKLFF
TGTGCCACCAGCAGAGATCCAGGGGGCGTAGCAACTAATGAAAAACTGTTTTTT
>TRBV29-1|TRBJ1-1|once|TRBD1
CSVSTIRQGGGTAGTEAFF
TGCAGCGTTTCAACAATCCGACAGGGGGGAGGGACGGCGGGCACTGAAGCTTTCTTT
>TRBV24-1|TRBJ1-2|-|TRBD1
CATSESGTGGNYGYTF
TGTGCCACCAGTGAATCCGGGACAGGGGGCAACTATGGCTACACCTTC
>TRBV2|TRBJ2-1|-|-
CASSDGRGFQFF
TGTGCCAGCAGTGATGGAAGGGGATTCCAGTTCTTC
>TRBV7-8|TRBJ2-2|-|-
CASSLRTYRWNTGELFF
TGTGCCAGCAGCTTACGTACTTACAGGTGGAACACCGGGGAGCTGTTTTTT
>TRBV3-1/TRBV3-2|TRBJ1-5|few|-
CASSQGRDQPQHF
TGTGCCAGCAGCCAAGGTCGAGATCAGCCCCAGCATTTT
>TRBV30|TRBJ2-6|-|TRBD1
CAGTGGPGANVLTF
TGTGCCGGTACAGGGGGCCCTGGGGCCAACGTCCTGACTTTC
>TRBV3-1/TRBV3-2|TRBJ1-5|-|-
CASSQEQRGQPQHF
TGTGCCAGCAGCCAAGAACAGAGGGGCCAGCCCCAGCATTTT
>TRBV4-2|TRBJ2-1|-|TRBD2
CASSQERARGGSAEQFF
TGTGCCAGCAGCCAAGAAAGGGCACGGGGGGGCAGCGCTGAGCAGTTCTTC
>TRBV7-8|TRBJ1-3|-|TRBD1
CASSLGVGRGSGNTIYF
TGTGCCAGCAGCTTAGGAGTGGGCAGGGGGAGTGGAAACACCATATATTTT
>TRBV7-7|TRBJ1-1|-|-
CASSLTGRLNTEAFF
TGTGCCAGCAGCTTAACAGGCCGATTGAACACTGAAGCTTTCTTT
>TRBV30|TRBJ1-3|once|-
CAWSRGISGNTIYF
TGTGCCTGGAGCAGGGGAATCTCTGGAAACACCATATATTTT
>TRBV15|TRBJ2-2|-|-
CATSRPTPTGGAGELFF
TGTGCCACCAGCAGACCCACTCCGACAGGAGGGGCCGGGGAGCTGTTTTTT
>TRBV12-3/TRBV12-4|TRBJ1-1|-|-
CASSLGENPEAFF
TGTGCCAGCAGTTTGGGGGAGAACCCTGAAGCTTTCTTT
>TRBV7-8|TRBJ1-3|-|-
CASSFRGGNTIYF
TGTGCCAGCAGCTTTAGGGGCGGAAACACCATATATTTT
>TRBV10-3|TRBJ2-3|-|TRBD2
CAISSSGTSGDTQYF
TGTGCCATCAGCTCCTCCGGGACTAGCGGCGATACGCAGTATTTT
>TRBV6-5|TRBJ1-6|-|TRBD1
CASIFPGQVNSPLHF
TGTGCCAGCATATTCCCGGGACAGGTTAATTCACCCCTCCACTTT